The subject of this entry is one TCR beta chain. Trimming removed 4 bases from V and 2 bases from J; junction bases left unmatched: 15. The germline V gene encodes CDR1 LGHDT and CDR2 YNNKEL (reference sequence). The CDR3 runs 18 residues. The sample belongs to a study of blood T cell repertoires in COVID-19. Study-level information: COVID-19 samples collected from the United States, Italy and Spain covered acute and convalescent phases. Nucleic acid was either cDNA or gDNA, and it came from T cells, B-cell-depleted T cells, or PBMCs.

In the authors' methods: The authors estimated nucleated cell counts from reference gene primer amplification. Clones were sequenced by immunoSEQ multiplex PCR, and TCRdb holds only the in-frame ones, with some missing. D and trimming come from the DNA, and the V and J calls and clone size come from that table. Seen here are 100,000 to 150,000 clones, around nine tenths observed once, and the top ten hold approximately 1%. V gene TRBV3-1 (or the pseudogene TRBV3-2) combines with J gene TRBJ1-2; TRBD1 aligns across 8 bases. The clonotype comes from a woman over 75 with acute or convalescent COVID-19. The sample comprised peripheral blood. Written as DNA, the CDR3 is TGTGCCAGCAGCCCCGCCGGAGGACAGGGACGAGTGAACTATGGCTACACCTTC. Translating gives CASSPAGGQGRVNYGYTF.